This TCR beta chain was captured by sequencing in a study of T cell responses to AZD1222 COVID-19 vaccine. The CDR3 length is 14 residues. Between the trimmed V and J ends, which lost 3 bases and 3 bases, there was a span of 11 bases. CDR1 SGHAT and CDR2 FQNNGV come from the germline V gene. The table came from immunoSEQ multiplex PCR; TCRdb's copy has only in-frame clones and leaves some out. The sample yields over 85,000 clones, roughly 91% seen once. The specimen was peripheral blood, collected on day 0 of AZD1222 vaccination. J is TRBJ1-2 and V is TRBV11-2; D call uncertain. The receptor was derived from an adult in good health. This CDR3 is CASSFGRFDYGYTF. CDR3 in DNA: TGTGCCAGCAGCTTCGGACGGTTTGACTATGGCTACACCTTC.